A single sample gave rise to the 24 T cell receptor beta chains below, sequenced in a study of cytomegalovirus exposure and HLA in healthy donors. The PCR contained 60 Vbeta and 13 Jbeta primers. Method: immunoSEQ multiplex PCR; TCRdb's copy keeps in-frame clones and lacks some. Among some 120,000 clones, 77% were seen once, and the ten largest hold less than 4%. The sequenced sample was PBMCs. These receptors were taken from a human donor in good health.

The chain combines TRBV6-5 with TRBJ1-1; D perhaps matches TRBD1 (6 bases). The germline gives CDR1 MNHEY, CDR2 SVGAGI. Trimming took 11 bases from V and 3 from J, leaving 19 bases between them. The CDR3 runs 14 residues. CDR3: CAAVREGGDTEAFF. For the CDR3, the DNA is TGTGCCGCCGTCCGCGAGGGGGGGGACACTGAAGCTTTCTTT.

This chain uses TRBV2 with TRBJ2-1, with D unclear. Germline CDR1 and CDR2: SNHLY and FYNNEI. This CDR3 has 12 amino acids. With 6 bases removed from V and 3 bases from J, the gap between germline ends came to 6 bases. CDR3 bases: TGTGCCAGCAGCCCTAGCTACAATGAGCAGTTCTTC. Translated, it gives CASSPSYNEQFF.

The CDR3 DNA follows: TGTGCCAGTAGAATCCGGGAAAAACTGTTTTTT. It codes for CASRIREKLFF. The chain combines TRBV19 with TRBJ1-4; D unresolved. The germline V gene has CDR1 LNHDA and CDR2 SQIVND (reference sequence). There are 11 residues in the CDR3. Trimming shortened V by 6 bases and J by 8 bases, and 7 bases separated the two germline ends.

CDR3 coding DNA: TGTGCCAGCAGTTTGCGACAGGGGGCCTACGAGCAGTACTTC. Translating it yields CASSLRQGAYEQYF. The chain carries TRBV27 and TRBJ2-7, with 9 nucleotides matching TRBD1. Losses at the gene ends were 3 bases for V and 2 bases for J; bases not matched to a gene: 2. The CDR3 has 14 residues. Germline lookup yields CDR1 MNHEY and CDR2 SMNVEV (reference sequence).

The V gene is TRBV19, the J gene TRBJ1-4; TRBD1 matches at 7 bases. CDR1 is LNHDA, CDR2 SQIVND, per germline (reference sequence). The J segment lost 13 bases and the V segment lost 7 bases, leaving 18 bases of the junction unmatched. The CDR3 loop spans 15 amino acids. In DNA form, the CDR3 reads TGTGCCAGTATTGGTACGAGAACAGGGGCGCCCGGACTGTTTTTT. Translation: CASIGTRTGAPGLFF.

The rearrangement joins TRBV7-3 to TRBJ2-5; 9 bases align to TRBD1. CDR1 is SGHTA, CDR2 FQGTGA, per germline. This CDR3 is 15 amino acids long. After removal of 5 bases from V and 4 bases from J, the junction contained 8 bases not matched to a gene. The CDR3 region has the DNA TGTGCCAGCAGCCGGGGACAGGGATTGGGAGAGACCCAGTACTTC. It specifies CASSRGQGLGETQYF.

The CDR3 protein is CASSQIYEQYF. The CDR3 DNA follows: TGTGCCAGCAGCCAAATATACGAGCAGTACTTC. The chain has TRBV4-2 and TRBJ2-7; D is undetermined. The CDR3 spans 11 residues. Germline V gene sequence: CDR1 LGHNA, CDR2 YNFKEQ. V lost 2 bases, J lost 4 bases, and 3 bases lay in between.

CDR3 bases: TGCAGCGTCGGGGACAGGGTCAAGACCCAGTACTTC. Translation gives CSVGDRVKTQYF. This chain links TRBV29-1 with TRBJ2-5, with TRBD1 matching over 9 bases. This CDR3 is built from 12 residues. V shed 6 bases and J 6 bases; nucleotides not matched to a gene: 5. Germline assignment: CDR1 SQVTM and CDR2 ANQGSEA. Looking up the rest from reference TRBV29-1 and TRBJ2-5 gives the full variable domain: SAVISQKPSRDICQRGTSLTIQCQVDSQVTMMFWYRQQPGQSLTLIATANQGSEATYESGFVIDKFPISRPNLTFSTLTVSNMSPEDSSIYLCSVGDRVKTQYFGPGTRLLVL.

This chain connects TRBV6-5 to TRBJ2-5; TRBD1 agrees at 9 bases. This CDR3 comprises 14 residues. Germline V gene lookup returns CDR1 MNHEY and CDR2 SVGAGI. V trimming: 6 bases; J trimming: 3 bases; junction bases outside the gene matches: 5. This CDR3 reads CASSLTGGEETQYF. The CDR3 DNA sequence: TGTGCCAGCAGCCTTACAGGGGGCGAAGAGACCCAGTACTTC.

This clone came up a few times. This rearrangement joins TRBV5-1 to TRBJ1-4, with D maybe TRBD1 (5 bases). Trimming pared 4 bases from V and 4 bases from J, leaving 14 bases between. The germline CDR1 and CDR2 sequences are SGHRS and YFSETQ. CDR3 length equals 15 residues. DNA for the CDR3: TGCGCCAGCAGCCCCGCCCCAGGGTTTAATGAAAAACTGTTTTTT. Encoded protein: CASSPAPGFNEKLFF.

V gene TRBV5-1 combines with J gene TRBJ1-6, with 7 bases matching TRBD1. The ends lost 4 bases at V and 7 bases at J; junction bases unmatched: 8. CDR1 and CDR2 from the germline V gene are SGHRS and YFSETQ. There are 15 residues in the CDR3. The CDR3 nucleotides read TGCGCCAGCAGCCCGCGGACAGGAGGGAATTCACCCCTCCACTTT. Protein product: CASSPRTGGNSPLHF.

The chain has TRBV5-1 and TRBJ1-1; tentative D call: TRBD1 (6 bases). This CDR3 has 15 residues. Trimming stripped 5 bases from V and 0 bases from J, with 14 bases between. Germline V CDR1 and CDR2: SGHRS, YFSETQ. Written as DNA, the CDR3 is TGCGCCAGCAGTGGGACAATGAGCATGAACACTGAAGCTTTCTTT. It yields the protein CASSGTMSMNTEAFF.

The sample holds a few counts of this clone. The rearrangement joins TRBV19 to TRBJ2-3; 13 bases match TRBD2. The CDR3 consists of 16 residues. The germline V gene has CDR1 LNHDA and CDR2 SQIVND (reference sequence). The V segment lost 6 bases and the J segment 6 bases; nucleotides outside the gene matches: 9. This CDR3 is CASSQAGTSGMDTQYF. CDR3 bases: TGTGCCAGTAGCCAAGCCGGGACTAGCGGGATGGATACGCAGTATTTT.

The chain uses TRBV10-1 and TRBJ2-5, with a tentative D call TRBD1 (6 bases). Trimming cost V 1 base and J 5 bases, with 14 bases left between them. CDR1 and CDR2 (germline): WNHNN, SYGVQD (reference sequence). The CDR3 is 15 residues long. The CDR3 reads CASSELGHRRETQYF. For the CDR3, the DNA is TGCGCCAGCAGTGAGTTGGGACACCGGCGGGAGACCCAGTACTTC.

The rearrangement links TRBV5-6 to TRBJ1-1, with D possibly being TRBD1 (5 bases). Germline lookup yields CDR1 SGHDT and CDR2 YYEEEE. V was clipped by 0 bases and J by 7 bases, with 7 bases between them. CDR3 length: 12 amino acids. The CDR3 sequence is CASSLDQGEAFF. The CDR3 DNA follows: TGTGCCAGCAGCTTGGATCAGGGTGAAGCTTTCTTT.

CDR3 sequence (DNA): TGTGCCAGCAGCTTGGGTCCTACGGAGACCCAGTACTTC. It encodes CASSLGPTETQYF. The chain employs TRBV5-4 and TRBJ2-5, with D uncertain. The V gene lost 0 bases and the J gene lost 5 bases, with 8 bases spanning the gap. CDR3 length equals 13 residues. Germline CDR1 reads SGHNT; CDR2 reads YYREEE (reference sequence). The full variable domain, with the rest looked up from reference TRBV5-4 and TRBJ2-5, is ETGVTQSPTHLIKTRGQQVTLRCSSQSGHNTVSWYQQALGQGPQFIFQYYREEENGRGNFPPRFSGLQFPNYSSELNVNALELDDSALYLCASSLGPTETQYFGPGTRLLVL.

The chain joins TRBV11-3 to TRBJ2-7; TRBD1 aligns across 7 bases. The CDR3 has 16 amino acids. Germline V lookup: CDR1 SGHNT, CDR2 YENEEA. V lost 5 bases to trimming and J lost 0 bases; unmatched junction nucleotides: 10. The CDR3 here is CASSVLRGQSSYEQYF. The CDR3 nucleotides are TGTGCCAGCAGCGTACTCCGGGGACAGAGCTCCTACGAGCAGTACTTC.

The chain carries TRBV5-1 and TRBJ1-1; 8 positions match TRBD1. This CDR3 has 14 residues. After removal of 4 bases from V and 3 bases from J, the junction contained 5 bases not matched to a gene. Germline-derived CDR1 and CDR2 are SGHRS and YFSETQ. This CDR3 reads CASSAGQGHTEAFF. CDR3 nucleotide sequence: TGCGCCAGCAGCGCCGGACAGGGTCACACTGAAGCTTTCTTT.

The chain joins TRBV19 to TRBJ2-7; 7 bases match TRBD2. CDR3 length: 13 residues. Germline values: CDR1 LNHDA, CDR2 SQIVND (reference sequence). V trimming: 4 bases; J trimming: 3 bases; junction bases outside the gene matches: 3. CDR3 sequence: CASSSGSFYEQYF. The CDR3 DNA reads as TGTGCCAGTAGTAGCGGGAGCTTCTACGAGCAGTACTTC.

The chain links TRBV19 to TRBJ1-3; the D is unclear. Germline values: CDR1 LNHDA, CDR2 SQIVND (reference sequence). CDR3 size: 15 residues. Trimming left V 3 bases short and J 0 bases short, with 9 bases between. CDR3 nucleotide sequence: TGTGCCAGTAGTATGGACTGGAGCTCTGGAAACACCATATATTTT. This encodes CASSMDWSSGNTIYF.

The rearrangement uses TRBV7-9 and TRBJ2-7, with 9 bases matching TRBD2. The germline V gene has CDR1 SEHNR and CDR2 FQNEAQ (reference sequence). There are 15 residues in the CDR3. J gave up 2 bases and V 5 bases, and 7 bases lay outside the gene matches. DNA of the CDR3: TGTGCCAGCAGCCAAAAGCGGGAGGTAACCTACGAGCAGTACTTC. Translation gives CASSQKREVTYEQYF.

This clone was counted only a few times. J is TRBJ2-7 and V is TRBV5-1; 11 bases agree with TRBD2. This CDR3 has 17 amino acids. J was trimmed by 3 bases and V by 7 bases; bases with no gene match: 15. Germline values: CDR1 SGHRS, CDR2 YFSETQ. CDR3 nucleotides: TGCGCCAGCCGGCCGTTAGCGGGAGGGTTTGATTTCTACGAGCAGTACTTC. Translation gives CASRPLAGGFDFYEQYF.

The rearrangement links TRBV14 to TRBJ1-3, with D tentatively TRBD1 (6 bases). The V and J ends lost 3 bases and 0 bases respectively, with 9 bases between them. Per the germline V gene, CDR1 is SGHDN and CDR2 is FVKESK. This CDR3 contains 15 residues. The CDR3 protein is CASSQNRVSGNTIYF. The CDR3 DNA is TGTGCCAGCAGCCAGAACAGGGTCTCTGGAAACACCATATATTTT.

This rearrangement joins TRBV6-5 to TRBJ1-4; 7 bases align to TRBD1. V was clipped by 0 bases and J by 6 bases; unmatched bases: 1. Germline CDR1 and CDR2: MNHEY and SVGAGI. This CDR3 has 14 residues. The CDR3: CASSYSGTDEKLFF. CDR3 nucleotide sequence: TGTGCCAGCAGTTACTCAGGGACAGATGAAAAACTGTTTTTT.